The 9 T cell receptor beta chains below all came from one sample that was sequenced in a study of blood T cell repertoires in COVID-19. Sequencing was performed with immunoSEQ multiplex PCR; in TCRdb, only in-frame clones are kept and a portion is missing. The data contain nearly 250,000 clones, 75% to 85% of them seen just once; the ten biggest clones take up 9.1%. The sample comprised PBMCs or T cells enriched from blood (not recorded which). These receptors were obtained from a woman aged 50 to 65 with acute COVID-19.

As DNA, the CDR3 is TGTGCAAGTCGCTTAGAACACCCATCGAGAGCGCGGGGAAGCACAGATACGCAGTATTTT. Translation: CASRLEHPSRARGSTDTQYF. The rearrangement uses TRBV12-2 and TRBJ2-3; the table's TRBD2 call for D was not verified on the DNA. TRBV12-2 is noted as a pseudogene. The length of the CDR3 is 20 residues.

V gene TRBV9 combines with J gene TRBJ1-5; D perhaps matches TRBD1 (6 bases). Trimming stripped 5 bases from V and 4 bases from J, with 10 bases between. CDR3 length: 13 amino acids. Per the germline V gene, CDR1 is SGDLS and CDR2 is YYNGEE. For the CDR3, the DNA is TGTGCCAGCAGTCTACAGGGTAATCAGCCCCAGCATTTT. As protein: CASSLQGNQPQHF.

This clone appeared a few times. V and J are TRBV19 and TRBJ2-2; TRBD1 aligns across 9 bases. Germline trimming cut 3 bases from V and 4 bases from J; bases unmatched to any gene: 6. The CDR3 covers 16 residues. In germline, CDR1 is LNHDA, CDR2 SQIVND (reference sequence). This CDR3 is CASSMTGGMITGELFF. CDR3 DNA: TGTGCCAGTAGTATGACAGGGGGGATGATCACCGGGGAGCTGTTTTTT.

With regard to this clone: The sample contains more than one DNA sequence encoding this CDR3. This chain links TRBV7-2 with TRBJ2-5, with 10 bases aligning to TRBD2. There are 14 residues in the CDR3. Germline lookup yields CDR1 SGHTA and CDR2 FQGNSA. With V trimmed by 3 bases and J by 2 bases, 0 bases remained unmatched. In DNA form, the CDR3 reads TGTGCCAGCAGCTTTAGCGGGGGGCAAGAGACCCAGTACTTC. Its protein product is CASSFSGGQETQYF.

The CDR3 region has the DNA TGTGCCAGTAGTACACGACAGGGGGGCCCTACCGGCGCCTATGGCTACACCTTC. Encoded protein: CASSTRQGGPTGAYGYTF. The chain has TRBV19 and TRBJ1-2; 9 bases agree with TRBD1. Trimming cost V 4 bases and J 4 bases; bases outside gene matches: 16. The CDR3 loop spans 18 amino acids. Germline V gene lookup returns CDR1 LNHDA and CDR2 SQIVND (reference sequence).

V and J are TRBV2 and TRBJ2-7; D is possibly TRBD1 (5 bases). CDR1 and CDR2 (germline): SNHLY, FYNNEI. This CDR3 contains 14 residues. V gave up 5 bases and J gave up 1 base, with 12 bases separating them. CDR3 protein: CASSQETESYEQYF. DNA for the CDR3: TGTGCCAGCAGTCAAGAGACAGAGTCCTACGAGCAGTACTTC.

V and J are TRBV20-1 and TRBJ2-5; no clear D. Looked up from germline, CDR1 is DFQATT and CDR2 is SNEGSKA (reference sequence). The ends were cut back, 5 bases at V and 5 bases at J, with 9 bases in the middle. The CDR3 runs 11 residues. CDR3 in DNA: TGCAGTGCTGAGAAACCCGAGACCCAGTACTTC. Translation gives CSAEKPETQYF.

V and J are TRBV25-1 and TRBJ1-1; tentative D call: TRBD1 (6 bases). Trimming cost V 4 bases and J 1 base, with 10 bases left between them. The CDR3 is 14 residues long. Germline lookup yields CDR1 MGHDK and CDR2 SYGVNS. The CDR3: CASSGVGANTEAFF. CDR3 in DNA: TGTGCCAGCAGTGGAGTGGGGGCGAACACTGAAGCTTTCTTT.

This chain connects TRBV7-2 to TRBJ2-1, with D perhaps TRBD2 (6 bases). This CDR3 has 14 amino acids. Trimming stripped 8 bases from V and 1 base from J, with 12 bases between. Germline assignment: CDR1 SGHTA and CDR2 FQGNSA. In DNA form, the CDR3 reads TGTGCCAGCCGCGGTGGAGGGTCCTACAATGAGCAGTTCTTC. Amino acids: CASRGGGSYNEQFF.